The entry that follows covers one T cell receptor (beta chain) sequence. The data were taken from a study of blood T cell repertoires in COVID-19. The CDR3 runs to 16 residues. CDR1 is SGHNT and CDR2 is YYREEE in the germline V gene (reference sequence). The V gene end was trimmed by 4 bases and the J gene end by 4 bases; junction bases not matched to a gene: 12. Enrolment of Seattle patients took place during active infection, and they were followed longitudinally. Original processing notes: Amplification of reference gene primers was used by the study to estimate nucleated cell counts. The protocol was immunoSEQ multiplex PCR, while the TCRdb copy is restricted to in-frame clones and leaves out a portion. The V and J calls and the clone size are those of that table, but D and trimming were determined from the DNA. The sample records some 190,000 clones, around 85% being singletons.

This chain uses TRBV5-4 with TRBJ2-5; 8 nucleotides align to TRBD2. Sequenced material: peripheral blood. This sequence originates from a man older than 75 with COVID-19, enrolled during active disease. The CDR3 nucleotides are TGTGCCAGCAGCGTGTATGGGCGGGGGGTTCTAGAGACCCAGTACTTC. Translating it yields CASSVYGRGVLETQYF.